The rows below give T cell receptor beta chains drawn from one sample of a study of T cells in narcolepsy. This table comes from immunoSEQ multiplex PCR, and its TCRdb copy is limited to in-frame clones, with some not included. The table includes 30,000 or so clones, 79% detected once. Sequencing input: memory (CD45RA-) CD4+ T cells from blood. Receptor source: a human donor in good health. CDR3s include the opening cysteine and the closing phenylalanine or tryptophan. The order of the fields is V gene, clone size, J gene, D gene, CDR3 DNA, CDR3 protein. The D gene is left open where the match is weak. A clone size is listed for some rows: how often the clone was seen (once, few, many), or a class if it is expanded.

V gene: TRBV27; clone size: once; J gene: TRBJ2-2; D gene: TRBD2; CDR3 DNA: TGTGCCAGCAGTGCTTCCTTCGGACTAGCGATTCGGATGTTTTTT; CDR3 protein: CASSASFGLAIRMFF
V gene: TRBV29-1; clone size: NA; J gene: TRBJ2-2; D gene: NA; CDR3 DNA: TGCAGCGTTGCCAGGGCTGCAAACGGGGAGCTGTTTTTT; CDR3 protein: CSVARAANGELFF
V gene: TRBV6-6; clone size: NA; J gene: TRBJ2-7; D gene: TRBD1; CDR3 DNA: TGTGCCAGCAGTTACCGGGACAGCCACGAGCAGTACTTC; CDR3 protein: CASSYRDSHEQYF
V gene: TRBV5-1; clone size: NA; J gene: TRBJ2-7; D gene: NA; CDR3 DNA: TGCGCCAGCAGCTTGACACCTAACTACGAGCAGTACTTC; CDR3 protein: CASSLTPNYEQYF
V gene: TRBV6-1; clone size: NA; J gene: TRBJ1-3; D gene: NA; CDR3 DNA: TGTGCCAGCAATATCGGGGTAGGGGGAAACACCATATATTTT; CDR3 protein: CASNIGVGGNTIYF
V gene: TRBV5-4; clone size: NA; J gene: TRBJ1-1; D gene: NA; CDR3 DNA: TGTGCCAGCAGCTTGGACAGGGCGTACACTGAAGCTTTCTTT; CDR3 protein: CASSLDRAYTEAFF
V gene: TRBV7-2; clone size: NA; J gene: TRBJ2-3; D gene: NA; CDR3 DNA: TGTGCCAGCAGCCTCCGCACAGATACGCAGTATTTT; CDR3 protein: CASSLRTDTQYF
V gene: TRBV25-1; clone size: NA; J gene: TRBJ2-3; D gene: NA; CDR3 DNA: TGTGCCAGCAGTGAAAGCAGGGGATCAGATACGCAGTATTTT; CDR3 protein: CASSESRGSDTQYF
V gene: TRBV6-1; clone size: few; J gene: TRBJ1-4; D gene: NA; CDR3 DNA: TGTGCCAGCGGACGGGAACGCAAGGAAAAACTGTTTTTT; CDR3 protein: CASGRERKEKLFF
V gene: TRBV12-5; clone size: NA; J gene: TRBJ2-7; D gene: NA; CDR3 DNA: TGTGCTAGTGGTTTTACTCGCCCCGGACCTCGAAACTACGAGCAGTACTTC; CDR3 protein: CASGFTRPGPRNYEQYF
V gene: TRBV6-1; clone size: NA; J gene: TRBJ1-1; D gene: NA; CDR3 DNA: TGTGCCAGCAGTGAAGTCGCTGAAGCTTTCTTT; CDR3 protein: CASSEVAEAFF
V gene: TRBV5-1; clone size: few; J gene: TRBJ1-2; D gene: NA; CDR3 DNA: TGCGCCAGCAGCTTGGACAACTATGGCTACACCTTC; CDR3 protein: CASSLDNYGYTF
V gene: TRBV30; clone size: NA; J gene: TRBJ1-6; D gene: NA; CDR3 DNA: TGTGCCTGGAGTGTACATAAAATTTTAGCGGCTGGTTCACCCCTCCACTTT; CDR3 protein: CAWSVHKILAAGSPLHF
V gene: TRBV7-9; clone size: NA; J gene: TRBJ1-2; D gene: TRBD1; CDR3 DNA: TGTGCCAGCAGCCCGGGACAGCTAAACTATGGCTACACCTTC; CDR3 protein: CASSPGQLNYGYTF
V gene: TRBV11-2; clone size: NA; J gene: TRBJ2-3; D gene: NA; CDR3 DNA: TGTGCCAGCAGCTTAGAACACATCGATACGCAGTATTTT; CDR3 protein: CASSLEHIDTQYF
V gene: TRBV18; clone size: NA; J gene: TRBJ1-1; D gene: NA; CDR3 DNA: TGTGCCAGCTCACCACCGACGGGGGTTTGGACTGAAGCTTTCTTT; CDR3 protein: CASSPPTGVWTEAFF
V gene: TRBV25-1; clone size: NA; J gene: TRBJ2-3; D gene: NA; CDR3 DNA: TGTGCCAGCAGTTGGAGTGCAGATCTCGTGACAGATACGCAGTATTTT; CDR3 protein: CASSWSADLVTDTQYF
V gene: TRBV30; clone size: NA; J gene: TRBJ1-2; D gene: NA; CDR3 DNA: TGTGCCTGGAGTCCGAAACAGGGTCGGGGCGGCTACACCTTC; CDR3 protein: CAWSPKQGRGGYTF
V gene: TRBV14; clone size: NA; J gene: TRBJ2-7; D gene: NA; CDR3 DNA: TGTGCCAGCAGCCAAAGCACGACAGCGGTCAACGAGCAGTACTTC; CDR3 protein: CASSQSTTAVNEQYF
V gene: TRBV7-9; clone size: few; J gene: TRBJ1-1; D gene: TRBD1; CDR3 DNA: TGTGCCAGCAGCTCACGCGGACAGGGGGAAGCTTTCTTT; CDR3 protein: CASSSRGQGEAFF
V gene: TRBV27; clone size: NA; J gene: TRBJ1-6; D gene: NA; CDR3 DNA: TGTGCCAGCAGGTTGAGCTCCTATAATTCACCCCTCCACTTT; CDR3 protein: CASRLSSYNSPLHF
V gene: TRBV5-8; clone size: NA; J gene: TRBJ2-3; D gene: NA; CDR3 DNA: TGTGCCAGCAGCTCCGGTCCCTTAGCCGGGCTAAACACAGATACGCAGTATTTT; CDR3 protein: CASSSGPLAGLNTDTQYF
V gene: TRBV5-1; clone size: once; J gene: TRBJ1-5; D gene: NA; CDR3 DNA: TGCGCCAGCAGCCCGGACAGTAGGGATCAGCCCCAGCATTTT; CDR3 protein: CASSPDSRDQPQHF
V gene: TRBV4-1; clone size: few; J gene: TRBJ1-1; D gene: NA; CDR3 DNA: TGCGCCAGCAGCCGGGGGGAGTCCACTGAAGCTTTCTTT; CDR3 protein: CASSRGESTEAFF
V gene: TRBV6-1; clone size: NA; J gene: TRBJ2-7; D gene: NA; CDR3 DNA: TGTGCCAGCAAATCCCAGGGAGGAGGCTCCTACGAGCAGTACTTC; CDR3 protein: CASKSQGGGSYEQYF
V gene: TRBV18; clone size: NA; J gene: TRBJ1-6; D gene: NA; CDR3 DNA: TGTGCCAGCTCACCCGAACGGAGCTATAATTCACCCCTCCACTTT; CDR3 protein: CASSPERSYNSPLHF
V gene: TRBV9; clone size: few; J gene: TRBJ2-3; D gene: NA; CDR3 DNA: TGTGCCAGCAGCGTAGCTACCACAGGGAATACGCAGTATTTT; CDR3 protein: CASSVATTGNTQYF
V gene: TRBV9; clone size: NA; J gene: TRBJ2-1; D gene: NA; CDR3 DNA: TGTGCCAGCAGCGTAGGGATGACTAGTTTACAGGATGAGCAGTTCTTC; CDR3 protein: CASSVGMTSLQDEQFF
V gene: TRBV28; clone size: few; J gene: TRBJ2-2; D gene: NA; CDR3 DNA: TGTGCCAGCACCGCTCCTGGACAGCCGAACACCGGGGAGCTGTTTTTT; CDR3 protein: CASTAPGQPNTGELFF
V gene: TRBV9; clone size: NA; J gene: TRBJ2-1; D gene: NA; CDR3 DNA: TGTGCCAGCAGCGAGGCGGCCGCTGATGGTGAGCAGTTCTTC; CDR3 protein: CASSEAAADGEQFF
V gene: TRBV30; clone size: few; J gene: TRBJ1-2; D gene: TRBD1; CDR3 DNA: TGTGCCTGGGGGAGGGACAGGCCCTATGGCTACACCTTC; CDR3 protein: CAWGRDRPYGYTF
V gene: TRBV5-1; clone size: NA; J gene: TRBJ1-1; D gene: TRBD1; CDR3 DNA: TGCGCCAGCAGCCCAAACGCAGGGGGCACTGAAGCTTTCTTT; CDR3 protein: CASSPNAGGTEAFF
V gene: TRBV19; clone size: NA; J gene: TRBJ1-1; D gene: NA; CDR3 DNA: TGTGCCAGTAAGTACAGGCGCAACACTGAAGCTTTCTTT; CDR3 protein: CASKYRRNTEAFF
V gene: TRBV5-1; clone size: NA; J gene: TRBJ2-5; D gene: TRBD1; CDR3 DNA: TGCGCCAGCCGGGACAGAACCCACCAAGAGACCCAGTACTTC; CDR3 protein: CASRDRTHQETQYF
V gene: TRBV7-2; clone size: NA; J gene: TRBJ1-1; D gene: NA; CDR3 DNA: TGTGCCAGCAACTCAGACGGGGTCCGGGCTGAAGCTTTCTTT; CDR3 protein: CASNSDGVRAEAFF
V gene: TRBV15; clone size: once; J gene: TRBJ2-7; D gene: NA; CDR3 DNA: TGTGCCACCAGCACTGACAAAGTATCGACAGCGAGCTACGAGCAGTACTTC; CDR3 protein: CATSTDKVSTASYEQYF
V gene: TRBV12-5; clone size: NA; J gene: TRBJ1-5; D gene: NA; CDR3 DNA: TGTGCTAGTGGTCCCCCTGACAGATATAGCAATCAGCCCCAGCATTTT; CDR3 protein: CASGPPDRYSNQPQHF
V gene: TRBV6-5; clone size: once; J gene: TRBJ1-1; D gene: TRBD1; CDR3 DNA: TGTGCCAGCAGCCAATCGACAGGGAGGACTGAAGCTTTCTTT; CDR3 protein: CASSQSTGRTEAFF
V gene: TRBV18; clone size: NA; J gene: TRBJ2-1; D gene: NA; CDR3 DNA: TGTGCCAGCTCACCACTGGGGCCAGGGGCCGCGCGGCCCTACAATGAGCAGTTCTTC; CDR3 protein: CASSPLGPGAARPYNEQFF
V gene: TRBV6-1; clone size: NA; J gene: TRBJ2-7; D gene: TRBD2; CDR3 DNA: TGTGCCAGCAGCAATAGCGGGTTCTCCTACGAGCAGTACTTC; CDR3 protein: CASSNSGFSYEQYF
V gene: TRBV6-6; clone size: NA; J gene: TRBJ1-1; D gene: NA; CDR3 DNA: TGTGCCAGCAGTTACTTGGGGATGACTTTCTTT; CDR3 protein: CASSYLGMTFF
V gene: TRBV6-1; clone size: NA; J gene: TRBJ2-7; D gene: TRBD2; CDR3 DNA: TGTGCCAGCAGTGATTTACTAGCGGGAGGGGAGCAGTACTTC; CDR3 protein: CASSDLLAGGEQYF
V gene: TRBV6-1; clone size: NA; J gene: TRBJ2-3; D gene: TRBD2; CDR3 DNA: TGTGCCAGCAGTCCGCTAGCGGGAGTTACAGATACGCAGTATTTT; CDR3 protein: CASSPLAGVTDTQYF
V gene: TRBV6-1; clone size: NA; J gene: TRBJ2-5; D gene: TRBD2; CDR3 DNA: TGTGCCAGCAGTGCCGGACTAGCGGACTTCACAGAGACCCAGTACTTC; CDR3 protein: CASSAGLADFTETQYF
V gene: TRBV7-2; clone size: NA; J gene: TRBJ1-2; D gene: NA; CDR3 DNA: TGTGCCAGCAGCCACGGGGTGTATGGCTACACCTTC; CDR3 protein: CASSHGVYGYTF
V gene: TRBV27; clone size: NA; J gene: TRBJ2-1; D gene: TRBD2; CDR3 DNA: TGTGCCAGCAGTTTATTTAGCGGGAGGGATGGGAATGAGCAGTTCTTC; CDR3 protein: CASSLFSGRDGNEQFF
V gene: TRBV10-1; clone size: NA; J gene: TRBJ2-1; D gene: NA; CDR3 DNA: TGCGCCAGCAGTGATCTCGGGGCGTATGAGCAGTTCTTC; CDR3 protein: CASSDLGAYEQFF
V gene: TRBV5-6; clone size: NA; J gene: TRBJ1-2; D gene: NA; CDR3 DNA: TGTGCCAGCAGCTGGGGTGAACCTAACTATGGCTACACCTTC; CDR3 protein: CASSWGEPNYGYTF
V gene: TRBV5-1; clone size: once; J gene: TRBJ1-5; D gene: TRBD1; CDR3 DNA: TGCGCCAGCAGCTGGACACAGGGGCAGCCCCAGCATTTT; CDR3 protein: CASSWTQGQPQHF
V gene: TRBV20-1; clone size: NA; J gene: TRBJ2-7; D gene: NA; CDR3 DNA: TGCAGTGTGCCAGGGATCTACGAGCAGTACTTC; CDR3 protein: CSVPGIYEQYF
V gene: TRBV18; clone size: NA; J gene: TRBJ1-3; D gene: NA; CDR3 DNA: TGTGCCAGCTCACTCCGGGGGGACACCATATATTTT; CDR3 protein: CASSLRGDTIYF
V gene: TRBV6-1; clone size: few; J gene: TRBJ1-5; D gene: TRBD1; CDR3 DNA: TGTGCCAGCAGTGAGAGGGGGCCGGATTATAGCAATCAGCCCCAGCATTTT; CDR3 protein: CASSERGPDYSNQPQHF
V gene: TRBV2; clone size: NA; J gene: TRBJ2-7; D gene: TRBD2; CDR3 DNA: TGTGCCAGCAGTGCGCGGGAGGCGACTGGTTACGAGCAGTACTTC; CDR3 protein: CASSAREATGYEQYF